The entry below gives a single TCR beta chain sequence along with its context. Clones were sequenced by immunoSEQ multiplex PCR, and TCRdb holds only the in-frame ones, with some missing. Among roughly 14,000 clones, around three quarters were seen once, and the ten largest hold over 9.5%. The data stem from a study of blood T cell repertoires in COVID-19. This CDR3 region has 16 residues. Germline assignment: CDR1 SGHNT and CDR2 YYREEE (reference sequence). V shed 3 bases and J shed 3 bases, with 18 bases lying between them. The chain carries TRBV5-4 and TRBJ1-2; D unclear. The clonotype was recovered from a man aged 65 to 79 with acute or convalescent COVID-19. The sample taken for sequencing was peripheral blood. CDR3 bases: TGTGCCAGCAGCTCGTTTAGCGGGGTGACCTACTATGGCTACACCTTC. Protein sequence: CASSSFSGVTYYGYTF.